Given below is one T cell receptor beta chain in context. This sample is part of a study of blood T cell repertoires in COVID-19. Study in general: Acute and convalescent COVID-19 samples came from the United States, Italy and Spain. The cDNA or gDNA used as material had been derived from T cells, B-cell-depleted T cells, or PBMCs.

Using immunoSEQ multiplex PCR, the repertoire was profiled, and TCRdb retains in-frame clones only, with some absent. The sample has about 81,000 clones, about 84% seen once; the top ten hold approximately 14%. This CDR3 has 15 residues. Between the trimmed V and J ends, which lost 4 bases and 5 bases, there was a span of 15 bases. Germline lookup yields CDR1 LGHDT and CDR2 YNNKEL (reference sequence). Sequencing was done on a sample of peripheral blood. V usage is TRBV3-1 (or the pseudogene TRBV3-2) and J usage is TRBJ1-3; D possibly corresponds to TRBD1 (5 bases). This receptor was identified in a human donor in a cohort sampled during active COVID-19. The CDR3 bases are TGTGCCAGCAGCCCAGAAGGCAGGGCTAGAAACACCATATATTTT. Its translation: CASSPEGRARNTIYF.